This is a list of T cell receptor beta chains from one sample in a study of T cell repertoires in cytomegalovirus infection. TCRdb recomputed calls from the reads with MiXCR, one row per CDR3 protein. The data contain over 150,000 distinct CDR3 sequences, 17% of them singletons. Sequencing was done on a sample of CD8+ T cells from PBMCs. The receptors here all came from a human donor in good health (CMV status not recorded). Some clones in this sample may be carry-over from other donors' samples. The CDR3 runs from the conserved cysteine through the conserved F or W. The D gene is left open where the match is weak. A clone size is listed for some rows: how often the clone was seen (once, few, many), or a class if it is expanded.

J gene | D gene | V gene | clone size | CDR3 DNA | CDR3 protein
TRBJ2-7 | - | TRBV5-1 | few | TGCGCCAGCAGCTTGGATTCGGATGCCTACGAGCAGTACTTC | CASSLDSDAYEQYF
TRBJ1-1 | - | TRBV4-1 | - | TGTGCCAGCAGCCAAGGGGACGAAGCTTTCTTT | CASSQGDEAFF
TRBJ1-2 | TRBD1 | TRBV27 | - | TGTGCCAGCAGTACGCGACGAGTGTCTGAGACCCAGGGGGGGGGCTACACCTTC | CASSTRRVSETQGGGYTF
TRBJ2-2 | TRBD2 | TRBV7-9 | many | TGTGCCACGCGGACTAGCGGGGTGTCCGGGGAGCTGTTTTTT | CATRTSGVSGELFF
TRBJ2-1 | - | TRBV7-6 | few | TGTGCCAGCAGCTTAGTCTATAAACCCAATGAGCAGTTCTTC | CASSLVYKPNEQFF
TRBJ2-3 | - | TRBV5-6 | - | TGTGCCAGCAGCTTAGAACTACCCGGCACAGATACGCAGTATTTT | CASSLELPGTDTQYF
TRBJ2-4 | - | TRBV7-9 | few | TGTGCCAGCAGCTCGGGGCGTATGAGCATTCAGTACTTC | CASSSGRMSIQYF
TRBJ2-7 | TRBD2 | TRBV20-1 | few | TGCAGTGCTCCGCTAGCGGGCTACGAGCAGTACTTC | CSAPLAGYEQYF
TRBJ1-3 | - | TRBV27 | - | TGTGCCAGCAGCCCACGGGACACCGCCTCTGGAAACACCATATATTTT | CASSPRDTASGNTIYF
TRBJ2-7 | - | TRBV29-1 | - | TGCAGCGTTGAACTGGGCAGCTCCTACGAGCAGTACTTC | CSVELGSSYEQYF
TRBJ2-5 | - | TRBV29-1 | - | TGCAGCGTTGAAGATCTGTCCGTCCCCCAGTACTTC | CSVEDLSVPQYF
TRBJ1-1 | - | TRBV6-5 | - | TGTGCCAGCAGTTACTCGAACGTCAGGGGAAACACTGAAGCTTTCTTT | CASSYSNVRGNTEAFF
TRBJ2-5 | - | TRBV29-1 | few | TGCAGCGGGGGACGGACACTGGAGACCCAGTACTTC | CSGGRTLETQYF
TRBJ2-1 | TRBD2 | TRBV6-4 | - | TGTGCCAGCAGTCCTAGCGGGGAGAACAATGAGCAGTTCTTC | CASSPSGENNEQFF
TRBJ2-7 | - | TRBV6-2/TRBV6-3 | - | TGTGACAGCAGTCTCGACAGCTACTCGAGCCTCTACGAGCAGTACTTC | CDSSLDSYSSLYEQYF
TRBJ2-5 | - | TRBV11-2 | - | TGTGCCAGCAGCTTAGTGGAATTGGGGGAAGAGACCCAGTACTTC | CASSLVELGEETQYF